This T cell receptor (beta chain) was found in a study of blood T cell repertoires in COVID-19. Study-level information: Samples of COVID-19 (acute and convalescent) were obtained from the United States, Italy and Spain. PBMCs, B-cell-depleted T cells, or T cells were the source of the cDNA or gDNA that made up the material.

Source study methods: Amplification from reference gene primers served as the basis for estimated nucleated cell counts. Repertoires were generated with immunoSEQ multiplex PCR, while TCRdb's copy carries only in-frame clones and drops some. Clone size and V and J calls were adopted from that table, with D and trimming inferred from the DNA. The sample has about 140,000 clones, roughly 89% seen once; the top ten hold 8.6%. V gave up 10 bases and J gave up 0 bases, with 9 bases separating them. This CDR3 has 13 amino acids. Germline V gives CDR1 SGHAT, CDR2 FQNNGV. This clone was counted once. The V gene is TRBV11-2, the J gene TRBJ2-2; no definite D call. The specimen was peripheral blood. The clonotype originates from a woman aged 50 to 60 with active or convalescent COVID-19. The CDR3 spells CATGVPNTGELFF. In DNA, the CDR3 is TGTGCCACTGGAGTACCGAACACCGGGGAGCTGTTTTTT.